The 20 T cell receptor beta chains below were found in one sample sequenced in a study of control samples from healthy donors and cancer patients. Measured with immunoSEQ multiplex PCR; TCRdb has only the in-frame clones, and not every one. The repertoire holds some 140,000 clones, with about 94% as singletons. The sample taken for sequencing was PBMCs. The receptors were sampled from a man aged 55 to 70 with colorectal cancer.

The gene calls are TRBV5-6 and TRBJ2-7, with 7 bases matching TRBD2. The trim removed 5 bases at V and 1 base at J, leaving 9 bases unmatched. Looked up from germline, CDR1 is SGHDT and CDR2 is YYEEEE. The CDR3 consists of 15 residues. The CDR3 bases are TGTGCCAGCAGTTTTGGAGCGGGGCGATCCTACGAGCAGTACTTC. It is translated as CASSFGAGRSYEQYF.

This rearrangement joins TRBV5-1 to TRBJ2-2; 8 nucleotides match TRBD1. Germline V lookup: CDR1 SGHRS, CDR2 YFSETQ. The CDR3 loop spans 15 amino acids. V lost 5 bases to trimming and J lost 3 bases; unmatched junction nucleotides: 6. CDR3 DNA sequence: TGCGCCAGCAGGAGGACAGGGCGGGACACCGGGGAGCTGTTTTTT. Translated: CASRRTGRDTGELFF.

The CDR3 sequence is CASSLERGALETQYF. The CDR3, as DNA: TGTGCCAGCAGCTTGGAGCGGGGGGCCCTAGAGACCCAGTACTTC. The V gene is TRBV5-6, the J gene TRBJ2-5; 9 nucleotides agree with TRBD2. Germline CDR1 is SGHDT and CDR2 is YYEEEE. The V gene end was trimmed by 0 bases and the J gene end by 4 bases; junction bases not matched to a gene: 4. The CDR3 extends over 15 amino acids.

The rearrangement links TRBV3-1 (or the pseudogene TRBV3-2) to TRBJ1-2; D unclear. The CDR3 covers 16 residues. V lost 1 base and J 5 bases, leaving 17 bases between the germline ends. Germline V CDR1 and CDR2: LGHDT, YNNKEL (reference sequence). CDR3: CASSQGGERAQYGYTF. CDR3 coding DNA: TGTGCCAGCAGCCAAGGCGGAGAACGGGCCCAATATGGCTACACCTTC.

The DNA of the CDR3 is TGTGCCAGCAGCCATACCGGGACCCCAGAGACCCAGTACTTC. Amino acids: CASSHTGTPETQYF. This sequence joins TRBV3-1 (or the pseudogene TRBV3-2) and TRBJ2-5; D is possibly TRBD1 or TRBD2 (5 bases each). The V gene lost 3 bases and the J gene lost 4 bases, with 12 bases spanning the gap. Germline-derived CDR1 and CDR2 are LGHDT and YNNKEL (reference sequence). CDR3 length: 14 amino acids.

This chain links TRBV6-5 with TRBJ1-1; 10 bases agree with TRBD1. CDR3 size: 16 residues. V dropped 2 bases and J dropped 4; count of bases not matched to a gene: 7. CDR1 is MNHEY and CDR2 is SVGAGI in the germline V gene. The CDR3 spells CASSYRWDRGTTEAFF. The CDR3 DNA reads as TGTGCCAGCAGTTACAGGTGGGACAGGGGAACCACTGAAGCTTTCTTT.

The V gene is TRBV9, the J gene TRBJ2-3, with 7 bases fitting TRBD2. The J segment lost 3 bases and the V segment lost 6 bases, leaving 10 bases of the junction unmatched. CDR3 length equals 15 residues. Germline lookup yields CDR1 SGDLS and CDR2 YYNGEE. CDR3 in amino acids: CASNLRGVKTDTQYF. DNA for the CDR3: TGTGCCAGCAACCTACGGGGGGTGAAGACAGATACGCAGTATTTT. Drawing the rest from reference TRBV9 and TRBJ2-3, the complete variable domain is DSGVTQTPKHLITATGQRVTLRCSPRSGDLSVYWYQQSLDQGLQFLIQYYNGEERAKGNILERFSAQQFPDLHSELNLSSLELGDSALYFCASNLRGVKTDTQYFGPGTRLTVL.

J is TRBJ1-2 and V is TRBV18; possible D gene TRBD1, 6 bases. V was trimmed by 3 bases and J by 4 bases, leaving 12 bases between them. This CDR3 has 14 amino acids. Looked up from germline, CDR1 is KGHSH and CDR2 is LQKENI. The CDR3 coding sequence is TGTGCCAGCTCACCCCGACAGGACCTCTATGGCTACACCTTC. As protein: CASSPRQDLYGYTF.

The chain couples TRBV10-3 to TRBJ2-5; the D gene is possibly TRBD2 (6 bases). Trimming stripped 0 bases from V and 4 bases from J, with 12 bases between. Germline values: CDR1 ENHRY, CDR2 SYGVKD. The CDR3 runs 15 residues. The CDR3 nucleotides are TGTGCCATCAGTGAGTCGAAGAGGGGAGGAGAGACCCAGTACTTC. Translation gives CAISESKRGGETQYF.

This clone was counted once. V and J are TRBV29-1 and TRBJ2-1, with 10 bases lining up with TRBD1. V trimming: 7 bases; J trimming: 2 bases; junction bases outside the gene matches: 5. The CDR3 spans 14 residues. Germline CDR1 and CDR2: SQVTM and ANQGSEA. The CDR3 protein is CSGVGTGAYNEQFF. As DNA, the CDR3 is TGCAGCGGTGTGGGGACAGGGGCCTACAATGAGCAGTTCTTC.

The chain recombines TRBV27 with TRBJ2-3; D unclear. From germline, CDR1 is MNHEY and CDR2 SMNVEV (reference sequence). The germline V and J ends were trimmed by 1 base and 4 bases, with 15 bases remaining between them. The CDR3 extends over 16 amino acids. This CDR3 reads CASSLWVGSPPDTQYF. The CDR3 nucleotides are TGTGCCAGCAGTTTATGGGTAGGGTCCCCTCCAGATACGCAGTATTTT.

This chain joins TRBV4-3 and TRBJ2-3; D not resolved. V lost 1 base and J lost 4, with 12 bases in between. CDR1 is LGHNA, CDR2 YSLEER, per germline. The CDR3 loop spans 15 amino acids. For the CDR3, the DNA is TGCGCCAGCAGCCAAGCTAAGGCATTCGCAGATACGCAGTATTTT. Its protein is CASSQAKAFADTQYF.

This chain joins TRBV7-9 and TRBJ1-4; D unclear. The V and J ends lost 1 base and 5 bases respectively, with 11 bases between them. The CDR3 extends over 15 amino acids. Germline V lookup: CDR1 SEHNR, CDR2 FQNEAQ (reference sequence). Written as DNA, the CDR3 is TGTGCCAGCAGCTTAGAGGCTCTGACCAATGAAAAACTGTTTTTT. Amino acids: CASSLEALTNEKLFF. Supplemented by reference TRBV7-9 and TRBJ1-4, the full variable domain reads DTGVSQNPRHKITKRGQNVTFRCDPISEHNRLYWYRQTLGQGPEFLTYFQNEAQLEKSRLLSDRFSAERPKGSFSTLEIQRTEQGDSAMYLCASSLEALTNEKLFFGSGTQLSVL.

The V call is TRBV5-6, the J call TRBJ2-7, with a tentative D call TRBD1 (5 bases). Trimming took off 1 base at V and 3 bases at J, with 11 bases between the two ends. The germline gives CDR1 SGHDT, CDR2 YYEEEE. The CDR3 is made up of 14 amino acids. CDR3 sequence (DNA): TGTGCCAGCAGCTTGAATCCAGGGTACTACGAGCAGTACTTC. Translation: CASSLNPGYYEQYF.

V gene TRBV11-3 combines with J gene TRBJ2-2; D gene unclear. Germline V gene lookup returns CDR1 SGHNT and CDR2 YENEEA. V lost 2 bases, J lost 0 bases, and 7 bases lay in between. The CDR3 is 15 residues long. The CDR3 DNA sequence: TGTGCCAGCAGCTTATTCTCAGCGAACACCGGGGAGCTGTTTTTT. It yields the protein CASSLFSANTGELFF.

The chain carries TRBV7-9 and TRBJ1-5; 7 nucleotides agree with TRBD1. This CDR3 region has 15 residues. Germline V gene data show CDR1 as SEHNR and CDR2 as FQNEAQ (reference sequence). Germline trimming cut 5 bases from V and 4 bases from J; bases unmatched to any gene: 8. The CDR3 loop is CASSPGTAGNQPQHF. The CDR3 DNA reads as TGTGCCAGCAGCCCAGGGACAGCCGGTAATCAGCCCCAGCATTTT.

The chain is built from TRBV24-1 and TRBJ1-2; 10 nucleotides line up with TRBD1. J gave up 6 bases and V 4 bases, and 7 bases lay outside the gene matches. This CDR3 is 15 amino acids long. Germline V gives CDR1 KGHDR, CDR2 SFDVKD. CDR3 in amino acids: CATSDVGQGNNGYTF. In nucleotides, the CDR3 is TGTGCCACCAGTGACGTGGGACAGGGGAATAATGGCTACACCTTC.

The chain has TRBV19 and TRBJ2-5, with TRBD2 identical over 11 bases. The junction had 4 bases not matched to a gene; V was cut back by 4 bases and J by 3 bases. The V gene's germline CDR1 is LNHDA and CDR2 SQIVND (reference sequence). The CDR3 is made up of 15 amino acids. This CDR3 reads CASSTSGLAEETQYF. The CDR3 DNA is TGTGCCAGTAGTACCTCGGGACTAGCGGAAGAGACCCAGTACTTC.

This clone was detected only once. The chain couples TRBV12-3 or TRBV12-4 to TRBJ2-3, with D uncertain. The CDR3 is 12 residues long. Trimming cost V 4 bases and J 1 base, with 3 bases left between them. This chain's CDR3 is CASSSGTDTQYF. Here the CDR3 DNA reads TGTGCCAGCAGTTCGGGCACAGATACGCAGTATTTT.

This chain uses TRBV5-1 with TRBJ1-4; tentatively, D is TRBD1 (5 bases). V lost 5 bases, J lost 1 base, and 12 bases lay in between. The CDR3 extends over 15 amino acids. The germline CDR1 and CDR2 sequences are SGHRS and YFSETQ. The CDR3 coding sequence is TGCGCCAGCAGACCGACCGGGGGAACTAATGAAAAACTGTTTTTT. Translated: CASRPTGGTNEKLFF.